One T cell receptor (beta chain) is described in this entry. This sample was taken from a study of T-cell memory formation after mild COVID-19. TCRdb fed the 5' RACE reads into MiXCR, producing one record per CDR3 protein. This sample has approximately 350,000 distinct CDR3 sequences, with 25% to 30% found just once. Germline trimming cut 5 bases from V and 7 bases from J; bases unmatched to any gene: 4. The CDR3 runs to 13 residues. From germline, CDR1 is SGHRS and CDR2 YFSETQ. The rearrangement uses TRBV5-1 and TRBJ2-1, with 9 bases matching TRBD2. The TCR was taken from an adult woman who had mild COVID-19 (a few samples of this study predate the infection). Cell type and time point are not known. Material for sequencing was PBMCs or a T cell subset sorted from them (not recorded which). The CDR3 DNA sequence: TGCGCCAGCAGAGGACTAGCGCTGAATGAGCAGTTCTTC. Translating it yields CASRGLALNEQFF. Full variable domain (outside the CDR3, taken from reference TRBV5-1 and TRBJ2-1): KAGVTQTPRYLIKTRGQQVTLSCSPISGHRSVSWYQQTPGQGLQFLFEYFSETQRNKGNFPGRFSGRQFSNSRSEMNVSTLELGDSALYLCASRGLALNEQFFGPGTRLTVL.